This note documents a single T cell receptor beta chain sequence. All trial patients relapsed after autologous stem cell transplantation. The data were produced by immunoSEQ multiplex PCR, yet TCRdb's version contains in-frame clones alone and is incomplete. Of approximately 100,000 clones listed, 80% to 95% are singletons. Germline-derived CDR1 and CDR2 are SGHNT and YYREEE (reference sequence). Trimming took 2 bases from V and 10 from J, leaving 13 bases between them. The CDR3 runs 13 residues. The sample belongs to a study of PD-1 blockade in classical Hodgkin lymphoma. This TCR derives from a human donor with classical Hodgkin lymphoma. The starting material was peripheral blood mononuclear cells (PBMCs), obtained at baseline. The rearrangement joins TRBV5-4 to TRBJ2-1; unclear D gene. The CDR3 DNA follows: TGTGCCAGCAGCTTAAAACCTGTCTACGAGCAGTTCTTC. As protein: CASSLKPVYEQFF.